This TCR beta chain emerged from a study of graft-versus-host responses after intestinal transplantation. About the research overall: Once they had received anti-thymocyte globulin induction, all recipients took tacrolimus and steroids for about 3 years.

This CDR3 has 12 amino acids. V lost 2 bases and J 3 bases, leaving 6 bases between the germline ends. Germline CDR1 is SGHRS and CDR2 is YFSETQ. This clone was seen once. As yet, its antigen is unknown. TCRdb keeps only in-frame clones here, not all; method: immunoSEQ multiplex PCR. The table has over 100,000 clones, just under 95% seen once. Findings and caveats of the study: Recipient bone marrow held GvH clones, some seen earlier in ileum or blood.

The rearrangement uses TRBV5-1 and TRBJ2-7; D call uncertain. The source is a human donor who was the organ donor for an intestinal transplant. The input for sequencing was unstimulated CD8+ T cells sorted from spleen or lymph node cells, taken before transplant. The CDR3 sequence: CASSFPDYEQYF. Written as DNA, the CDR3 is TGCGCCAGCAGCTTCCCCGACTACGAGCAGTACTTC.